One and the same sample provided the 10 T cell receptor beta chains below, sequenced in a study of CD8+ T cells in alopecia areata. Extracted from the samples, RNA was reverse transcribed into cDNA to serve as the sequencing template. Repertoires were generated with immunoSEQ multiplex PCR, while TCRdb's copy carries only in-frame clones and drops some. The data show about 110,000 clones, 58% seen once. The sample was NKG2D-low CD8+ T cells sorted from blood. These receptors all come from a human donor with alopecia areata.

Only a few counts were recorded for this clone. This chain joins TRBV27 and TRBJ1-1; no firm D call. From germline, CDR1 is MNHEY and CDR2 SMNVEV (reference sequence). V was clipped by 7 bases and J by 1 base, with 10 bases between them. This CDR3 contains 13 residues. CDR3 sequence reads: CASNSGPNTEAFF. The CDR3 region has the DNA TGTGCCAGCAATTCCGGGCCGAACACTGAAGCTTTCTTT.

The V gene is TRBV10-3, the J gene TRBJ2-7; D gene ambiguous. The CDR3 loop spans 14 amino acids. V lost 0 bases to trimming and J lost 0 bases, with 6 bases between them. Germline V lookup: CDR1 ENHRY, CDR2 SYGVKD. The DNA for the CDR3 is TGTGCCATCAGTGAGTCGGGTTCCTCCTACGAGCAGTACTTC. Translation gives CAISESGSSYEQYF.

This rearrangement joins TRBV27 to TRBJ1-1; maybe TRBD1 (6 bases). Looked up from germline, CDR1 is MNHEY and CDR2 is SMNVEV (reference sequence). The CDR3 has 14 amino acids. V shed 2 bases and J shed 6 bases, with 13 bases lying between them. The CDR3 reads CASSLAGRGSEAFF. In nucleotides, the CDR3 is TGTGCCAGCAGTTTAGCGGGGAGGGGGTCTGAAGCTTTCTTT.

This clone was observed a few times. The chain has TRBV19 and TRBJ2-7; D is undetermined. The CDR3 contains 13 residues. Germline CDR1 LNHDA, CDR2 SQIVND (reference sequence). V dropped 6 bases and J dropped 6 bases, with 15 bases sitting between them. The DNA of the CDR3 is TGTGCCAGTAGGTCGCCCCCTTGGGGCGAGCAGTACTTC. Its protein is CASRSPPWGEQYF.

This sequence joins TRBV27 and TRBJ2-3, with TRBD2 as a possible D gene (6 bases). Trimming stripped 3 bases from V and 1 base from J, with 11 bases between. Germline CDR1 and CDR2: MNHEY and SMNVEV (reference sequence). The CDR3 loop spans 15 amino acids. In DNA, the CDR3 is TGTGCCAGCAGTTTTGGCGGGGAAGGCACAGATACGCAGTATTTT. It translates to CASSFGGEGTDTQYF.

About this clone: The same CDR3 is also encoded by other DNA sequences in this sample. V and J are TRBV5-6 and TRBJ2-1; D unresolved. The CDR3 contains 11 residues. V was clipped by 0 bases and J by 10 bases, with 5 bases between them. In germline, CDR1 is SGHDT, CDR2 YYEEEE. CDR3 DNA sequence: TGTGCCAGCAGCTTGGCCAGCGAGCAGTTCTTC. It encodes CASSLASEQFF. The whole variable domain, filled in from reference TRBV5-6 and TRBJ2-1, reads DAGVTQSPTHLIKTRGQQVTLRCSPKSGHDTVSWYQQALGQGPQFIFQYYEEEERQRGNFPDRFSGHQFPNYSSELNVNALLLGDSALYLCASSLASEQFFGPGTRLTVL.

This clone was counted only a few times. The J gene is TRBJ2-7, the V gene TRBV19, with D possibly matching TRBD1 (5 bases). This CDR3 contains 14 residues. Germline CDR1 LNHDA, CDR2 SQIVND (reference sequence). Between the trimmed V and J ends, which lost 3 bases and 2 bases, there was a span of 11 bases. In nucleotides, the CDR3 is TGTGCCAGTAGTATTGCTGGGGCGACCTACGAGCAGTACTTC. Its translation: CASSIAGATYEQYF.

The rearrangement links TRBV13 to TRBJ2-1, with D perhaps TRBD1 (8 bases). Trimming took off 2 bases at V and 7 bases at J, with 18 bases between the two ends. The CDR3 consists of 16 residues. Germline V lookup: CDR1 PRHDT, CDR2 FYEKMQ (reference sequence). The CDR3 reads CASSLRSGYRGNEQFF. CDR3 DNA sequence: TGTGCCAGCAGCTTACGTAGCGGGTACAGGGGGAATGAGCAGTTCTTC.

This clone appeared a few times. The chain's CDR3 is CASSLSYNEQFF. In nucleotides, the CDR3 is TGTGCCAGCAGCTTATCATATAATGAGCAGTTCTTC. This chain links TRBV7-9 with TRBJ2-1; D remains unclear. Germline assignment: CDR1 SEHNR and CDR2 FQNEAQ (reference sequence). V lost 2 bases to trimming and J lost 7 bases, with 6 bases between them. The length of the CDR3 is 12 residues. Full variable domain (outside the CDR3, taken from reference TRBV7-9 and TRBJ2-1): DTGVSQNPRHKITKRGQNVTFRCDPISEHNRLYWYRQTLGQGPEFLTYFQNEAQLEKSRLLSDRFSAERPKGSFSTLEIQRTEQGDSAMYLCASSLSYNEQFFGPGTRLTVL.

This clone has just one count. The rearrangement uses TRBV9 and TRBJ2-7; the match to TRBD2 covers 7 bases. Germline V CDR1 and CDR2: SGDLS, YYNGEE. J lost 3 bases, V lost 2 bases, and 8 bases had no gene match. There are 15 residues in the CDR3. CDR3 region: CASSVSYGLGYEQYF. In DNA, the CDR3 is TGTGCCAGCAGCGTTTCTTACGGACTAGGCTACGAGCAGTACTTC.